This record concerns one TCR beta chain sequence. Germline V gene lookup returns CDR1 SGHTA and CDR2 FQGNSA. V dropped 5 bases and J dropped 8; count of bases not matched to a gene: 9. There are 15 residues in the CDR3. Clones were sequenced by immunoSEQ multiplex PCR, and TCRdb holds only the in-frame ones, with some missing. The table shows tens of thousands of clones, with 75% to 85% occurring only once. The source of the sample is a study of OX40 agonist ivuxolimab in advanced cancers. Study-level information: At doses from 0.01 to 10 mg/kg, patients were given intravenous ivuxolimab every 2 weeks. Subjects had a mean age of roughly 57 years, with a range of roughly 20 to 79; 82.7% were male.

Patients with a history of autoimmune disease or on systemic immunosuppression were excluded. The material was CD4+ or CD8+ T cells sorted from blood, obtained in a trial of the OX40 agonist ivuxolimab. The chain has TRBV7-2 and TRBJ2-1; 10 bases agree with TRBD1. This TCR was recovered from an adult with an advanced solid tumor such as melanoma, head and neck, liver or kidney cancer. The CDR3 is CASSALGTGADEQFF. CDR3 in DNA: TGTGCCAGCAGCGCTTTAGGGACAGGGGCGGATGAGCAGTTCTTC.